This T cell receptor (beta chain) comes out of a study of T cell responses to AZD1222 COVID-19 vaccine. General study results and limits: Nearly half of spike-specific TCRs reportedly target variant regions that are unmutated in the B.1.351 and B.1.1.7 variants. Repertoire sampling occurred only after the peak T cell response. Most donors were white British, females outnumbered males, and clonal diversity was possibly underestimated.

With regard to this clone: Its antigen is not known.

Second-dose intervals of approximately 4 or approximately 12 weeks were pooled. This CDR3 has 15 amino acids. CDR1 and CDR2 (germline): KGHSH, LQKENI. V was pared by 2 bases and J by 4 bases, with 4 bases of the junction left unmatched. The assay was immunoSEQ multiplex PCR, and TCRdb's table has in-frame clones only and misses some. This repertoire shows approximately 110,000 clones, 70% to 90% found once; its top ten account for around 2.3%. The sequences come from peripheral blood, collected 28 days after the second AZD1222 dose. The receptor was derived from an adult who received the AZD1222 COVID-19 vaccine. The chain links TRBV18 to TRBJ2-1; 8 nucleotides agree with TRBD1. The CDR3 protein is CASSPGQGSYNEQFF. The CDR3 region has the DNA TGTGCCAGCTCACCAGGACAGGGTTCTTACAATGAGCAGTTCTTC.